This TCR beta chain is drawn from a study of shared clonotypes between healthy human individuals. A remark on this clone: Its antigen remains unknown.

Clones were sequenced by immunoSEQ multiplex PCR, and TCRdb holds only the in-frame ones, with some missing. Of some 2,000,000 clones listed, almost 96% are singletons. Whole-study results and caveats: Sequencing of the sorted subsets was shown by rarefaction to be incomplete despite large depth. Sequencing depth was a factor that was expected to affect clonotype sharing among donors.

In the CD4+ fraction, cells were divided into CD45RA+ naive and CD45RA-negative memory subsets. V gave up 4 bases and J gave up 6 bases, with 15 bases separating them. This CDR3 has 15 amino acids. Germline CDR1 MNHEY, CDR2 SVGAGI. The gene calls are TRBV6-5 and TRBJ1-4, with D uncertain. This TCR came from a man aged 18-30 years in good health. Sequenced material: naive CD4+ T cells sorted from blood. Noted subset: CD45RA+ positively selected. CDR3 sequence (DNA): TGTGCCAGCAGTTTTTCCGGGAACTTGGATGAAAAACTGTTTTTT. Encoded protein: CASSFSGNLDEKLFF.